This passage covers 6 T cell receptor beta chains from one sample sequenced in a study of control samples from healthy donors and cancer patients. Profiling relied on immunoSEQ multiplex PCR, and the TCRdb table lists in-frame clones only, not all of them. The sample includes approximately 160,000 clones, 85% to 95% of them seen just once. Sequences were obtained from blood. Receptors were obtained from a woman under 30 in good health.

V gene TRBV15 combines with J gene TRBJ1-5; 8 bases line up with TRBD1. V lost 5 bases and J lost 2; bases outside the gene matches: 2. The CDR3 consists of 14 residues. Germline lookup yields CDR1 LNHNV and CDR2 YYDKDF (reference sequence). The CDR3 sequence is CATSATGGNQPQHF. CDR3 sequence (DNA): TGTGCCACCAGCGCGACAGGGGGCAATCAGCCCCAGCATTTT.

The CDR3 sequence is CASSVGGATEAFF. The CDR3 DNA is TGTGCCAGCAGCGTAGGAGGGGCCACTGAAGCTTTCTTT. The chain couples TRBV9 to TRBJ1-1, with D possibly matching TRBD1 (5 bases). V lost 0 bases, J lost 4 bases, and 7 bases lay in between. This CDR3 spans 13 amino acids. Germline-derived CDR1 and CDR2 are SGDLS and YYNGEE.

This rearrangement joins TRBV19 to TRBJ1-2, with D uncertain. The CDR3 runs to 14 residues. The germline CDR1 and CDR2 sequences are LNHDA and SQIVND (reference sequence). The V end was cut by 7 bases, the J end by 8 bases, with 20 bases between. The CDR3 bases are TGTGCCAGTACCGTGACGGACCCCCCTTGGGGCTACACCTTC. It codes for CASTVTDPPWGYTF. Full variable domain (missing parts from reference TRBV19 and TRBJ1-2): DGGITQSPKYLFRKEGQNVTLSCEQNLNHDAMYWYRQDPGQGLRLIYYSQIVNDFQKGDIAEGYSVSREKKESFPLTVTSAQKNPTAFYLCASTVTDPPWGYTFGSGTRLTVV.

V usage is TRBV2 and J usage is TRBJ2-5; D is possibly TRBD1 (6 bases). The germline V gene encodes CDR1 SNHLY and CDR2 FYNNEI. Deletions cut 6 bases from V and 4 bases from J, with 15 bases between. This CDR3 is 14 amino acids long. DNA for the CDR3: TGTGCCAGCAGACCGGACAGAGCCCGAGAGACCCAGTACTTC. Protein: CASRPDRARETQYF.

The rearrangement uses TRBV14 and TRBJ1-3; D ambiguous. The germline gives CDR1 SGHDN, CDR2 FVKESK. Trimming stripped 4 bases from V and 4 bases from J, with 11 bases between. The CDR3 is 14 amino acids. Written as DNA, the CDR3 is TGTGCCAGCAGCCTAGGACTCGGGGGAAACACCATATATTTT. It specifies CASSLGLGGNTIYF.

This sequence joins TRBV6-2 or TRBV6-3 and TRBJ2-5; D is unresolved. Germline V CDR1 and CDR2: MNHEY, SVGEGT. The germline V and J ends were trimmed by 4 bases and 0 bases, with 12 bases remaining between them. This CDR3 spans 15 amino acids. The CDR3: CASSSPHSYQETQYF. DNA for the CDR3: TGTGCCAGCAGTTCGCCTCATTCGTACCAAGAGACCCAGTACTTC.